This T cell receptor beta chain came from a study of T cells after yellow fever vaccination. Looking at the study overall: Low-cell-number fractions underwent preparation using SMART-Seq v4 Ultra Low Input.

TCRdb analysed the 5' RACE reads with MiXCR anew, one entry per CDR3 protein. Of roughly 310,000 distinct CDR3 sequences in the sample, 3.6% are singletons; the top ten hold around 22%. This clonotype turned up a few times. No antigen is known for it. Notes on the study in general: CD4 and CD8 compartments shared a small share of clonotypes.

Germline V CDR1 and CDR2: SGHNT, YYREEE (reference sequence). The CDR3 loop spans 15 amino acids. V lost 0 bases to trimming and J lost 10 bases; unmatched junction nucleotides: 8. Sequencing was performed on PBMCs, taken on the day of the yellow fever booster vaccination. The TCR originated in a man aged 18 to 30 who received the YFV17D yellow fever vaccine. The chain joins TRBV5-4 to TRBJ2-2; 8 nucleotides match TRBD1. CDR3 sequence: CASSLVSTGGPELFF. CDR3 in DNA: TGTGCCAGCAGCTTGGTCTCTACAGGGGGTCCGGAGCTGTTTTTT.